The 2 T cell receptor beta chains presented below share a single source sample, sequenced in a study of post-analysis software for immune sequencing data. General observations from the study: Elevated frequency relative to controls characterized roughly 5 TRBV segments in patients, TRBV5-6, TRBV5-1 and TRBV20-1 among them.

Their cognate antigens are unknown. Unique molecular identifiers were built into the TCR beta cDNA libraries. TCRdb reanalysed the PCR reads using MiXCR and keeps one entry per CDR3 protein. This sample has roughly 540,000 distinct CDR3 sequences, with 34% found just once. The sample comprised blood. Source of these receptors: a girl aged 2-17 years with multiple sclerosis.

CDR3 sequence reads: CAIGQEETQYF. The CDR3 nucleotides are TGTGCCATCGGCCAGGAAGAGACCCAGTACTTC. The chain joins TRBV10-3 to TRBJ2-5; D not certain. Germline V CDR1 and CDR2: ENHRY, SYGVKD. Trimming took off 8 bases at V and 3 bases at J, with 7 bases between the two ends. CDR3 length: 11 residues.

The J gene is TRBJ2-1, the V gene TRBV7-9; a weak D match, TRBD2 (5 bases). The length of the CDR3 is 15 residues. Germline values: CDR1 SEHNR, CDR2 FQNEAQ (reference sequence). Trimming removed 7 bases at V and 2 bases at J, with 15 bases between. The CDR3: CASIRGWSTYNEQFF. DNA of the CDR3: TGTGCCAGCATCCGGGGTTGGAGCACCTACAATGAGCAGTTCTTC.